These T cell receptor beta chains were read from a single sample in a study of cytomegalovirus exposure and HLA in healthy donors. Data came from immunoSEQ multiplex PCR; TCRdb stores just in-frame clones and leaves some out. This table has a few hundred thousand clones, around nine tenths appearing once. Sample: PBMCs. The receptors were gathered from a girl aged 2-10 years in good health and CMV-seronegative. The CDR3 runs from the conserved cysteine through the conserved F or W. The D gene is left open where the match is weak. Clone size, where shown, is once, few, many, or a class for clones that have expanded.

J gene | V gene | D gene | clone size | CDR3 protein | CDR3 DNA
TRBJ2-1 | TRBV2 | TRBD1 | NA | CASSEGTGAYNEQFF | TGTGCCAGCAGTGAAGGGACAGGGGCTTACAATGAGCAGTTCTTC
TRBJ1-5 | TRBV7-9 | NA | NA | CASSPGDQPQHF | TGTGCCAGCAGCCCCGGGGATCAGCCCCAGCATTTT
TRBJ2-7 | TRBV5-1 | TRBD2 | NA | CASSSEGGGAGEQYF | TGCGCCAGCAGCTCGGAAGGCGGGGGGGCGGGCGAGCAGTACTTC
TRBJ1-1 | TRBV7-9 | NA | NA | CASSLVAENTEAFF | TGTGCCAGCAGCTTAGTGGCGGAGAACACTGAAGCTTTCTTT
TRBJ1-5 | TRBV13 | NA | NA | CASSRGSVAQPQHF | TGTGCCAGCAGCAGGGGCAGTGTTGCTCAGCCCCAGCATTTT
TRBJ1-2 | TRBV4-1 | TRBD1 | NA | CASSQDSGTGYGYTF | TGCGCCAGCAGCCAAGATAGTGGGACAGGCTATGGCTACACCTTC
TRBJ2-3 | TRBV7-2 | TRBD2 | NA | CASSLTLAEADTQYF | TGTGCCAGCAGCTTAACGCTAGCGGAGGCAGATACGCAGTATTTT
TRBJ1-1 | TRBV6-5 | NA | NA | CASSYFRQSTEAFF | TGTGCCAGCAGTTACTTTCGACAGAGCACTGAAGCTTTCTTT
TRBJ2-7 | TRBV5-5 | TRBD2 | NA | CASSSTGLFVYEQYF | TGTGCCAGCAGCTCCACGGGACTATTTGTCTACGAGCAGTACTTC
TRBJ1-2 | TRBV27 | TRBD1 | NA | CASSFDRDNYGYTF | TGTGCCAGCAGTTTTGACAGGGACAACTATGGCTACACCTTC
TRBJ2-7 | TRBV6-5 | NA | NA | CASSYSLYGVLQYF | TGTGCCAGCAGTTACTCGTTGTACGGTGTTTTGCAGTACTTC
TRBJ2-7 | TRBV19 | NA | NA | CASSMRGLVSFYEQYF | TGTGCCAGTAGTATGCGGGGACTGGTTTCGTTCTACGAGCAGTACTTC
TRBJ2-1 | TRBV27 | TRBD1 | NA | CASSLPGQGIEQFF | TGTGCCAGCAGTTTACCGGGACAGGGGATTGAGCAGTTCTTC
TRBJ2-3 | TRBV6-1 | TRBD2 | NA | CASSATGTSLDTQYF | TGTGCCAGCAGTGCAACCGGGACTAGCCTGGATACGCAGTATTTT
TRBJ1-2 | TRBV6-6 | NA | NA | CASSPGEGYTF | TGTGCCAGCAGTCCAGGGGAGGGCTACACCTTC
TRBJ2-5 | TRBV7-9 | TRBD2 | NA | CASSLERLAAIQETQYF | TGTGCCAGCAGCTTAGAGAGACTAGCGGCTATACAAGAGACCCAGTACTTC
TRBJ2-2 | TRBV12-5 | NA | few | CASGSQVGTGELFF | TGTGCTAGTGGTTCCCAAGTCGGTACCGGGGAGCTGTTTTTT
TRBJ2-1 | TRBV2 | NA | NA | CASSEGWARGGGDNEQFF | TGTGCCAGCAGTGAAGGTTGGGCTAGGGGGGGAGGAGACAATGAGCAGTTCTTC
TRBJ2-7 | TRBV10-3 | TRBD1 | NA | CAISGQGALEQYF | TGTGCCATCAGTGGGCAGGGGGCTCTCGAGCAGTACTTC
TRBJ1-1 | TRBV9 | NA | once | CASSVVSGGGTEAFF | TGTGCCAGCAGCGTAGTTTCGGGGGGAGGCACTGAAGCTTTCTTT
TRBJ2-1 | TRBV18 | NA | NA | CASSPLDRGGSSYNEQFF | TGTGCCAGCTCACCACTTGATAGGGGAGGTAGCTCCTACAATGAGCAGTTCTTC
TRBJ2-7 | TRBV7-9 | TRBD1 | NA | CASSLSLRDRGTYEQYF | TGTGCCAGCAGCCTTTCACTCCGGGACAGGGGAACCTACGAGCAGTACTTC
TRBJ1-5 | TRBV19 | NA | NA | CASSIGRGSHQPQHF | TGTGCCAGTAGTATTGGCAGGGGCTCCCATCAGCCCCAGCATTTT
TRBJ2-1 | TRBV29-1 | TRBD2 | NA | CSGGGKGRQRNNEQFF | TGCAGCGGGGGGGGGAAAGGGAGGCAGAGAAACAATGAGCAGTTCTTC
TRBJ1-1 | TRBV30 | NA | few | CAWSREYEAFF | TGTGCCTGGAGTCGGGAATATGAAGCTTTCTTT
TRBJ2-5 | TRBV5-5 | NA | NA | CASSLDRAGETQYF | TGTGCCAGCAGCTTAGACAGGGCGGGGGAGACCCAGTACTTC
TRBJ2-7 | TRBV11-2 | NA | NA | CASSSRDEQYF | TGTGCCAGCAGCTCGAGGGACGAGCAGTACTTC
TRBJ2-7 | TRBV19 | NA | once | CASSTGLYEQYF | TGTGCCAGTAGTACAGGATTATACGAGCAGTACTTC
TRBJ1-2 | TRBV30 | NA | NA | CAWTPRIGPFEGYTF | TGTGCCTGGACCCCACGAATCGGTCCGTTTGAAGGCTACACCTTC
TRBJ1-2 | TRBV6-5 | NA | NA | CASSEGTFSYGYTF | TGTGCCAGCAGTGAAGGGACTTTTTCATATGGCTACACCTTC
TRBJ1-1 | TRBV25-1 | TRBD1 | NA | CASSDPGTGRTEAFF | TGTGCCAGCAGTGACCCCGGGACAGGGCGAACTGAAGCTTTCTTT
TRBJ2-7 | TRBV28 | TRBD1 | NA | CASSFRTGDSGLEGSYEQYF | TGTGCCAGCAGCTTCCGTACCGGGGACAGCGGCCTAGAGGGGTCCTACGAGCAGTACTTC
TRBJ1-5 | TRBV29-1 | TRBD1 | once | CSVPTGGDQPQHF | TGCAGCGTTCCCACAGGGGGTGATCAGCCCCAGCATTTT
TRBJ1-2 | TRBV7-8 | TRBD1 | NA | CASSQSPRDSRIYGYTF | TGTGCCAGCAGCCAATCCCCCAGGGACAGCCGAATCTATGGCTACACCTTC
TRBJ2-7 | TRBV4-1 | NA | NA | CASSQDPWTASSYEQYF | TGCGCCAGCAGCCAAGACCCCTGGACAGCCAGCTCCTACGAGCAGTACTTC
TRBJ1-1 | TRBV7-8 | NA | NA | CASSFANSPTEAFF | TGTGCCAGCAGCTTCGCGAACAGTCCTACTGAAGCTTTCTTT
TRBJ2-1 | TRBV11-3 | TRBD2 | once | CASSLDASGQSSYNEQFF | TGTGCCAGCAGCTTAGATGCTAGCGGACAAAGCTCCTACAATGAGCAGTTCTTC
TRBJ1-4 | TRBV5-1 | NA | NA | CASSQATGNEKLFF | TGCGCCAGCAGCCAGGCAACAGGGAATGAAAAACTGTTTTTT
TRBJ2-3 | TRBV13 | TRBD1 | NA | CASSPDRGYADTQYF | TGTGCCAGCAGCCCGGACAGGGGGTACGCAGATACGCAGTATTTT
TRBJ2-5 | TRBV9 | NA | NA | CASSPSLDGTQYF | TGTGCCAGCAGCCCATCACTAGATGGGACCCAGTACTTC
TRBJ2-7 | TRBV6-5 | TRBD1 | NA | CASTRDRAYEQYF | TGTGCCAGCACTCGGGACAGAGCTTACGAGCAGTACTTC
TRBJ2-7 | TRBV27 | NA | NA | CASSGHYLAPEQYF | TGTGCCAGCAGTGGACACTACCTAGCGCCGGAGCAGTACTTC
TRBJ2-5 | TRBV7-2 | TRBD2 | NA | CASSFLAGDGETQYF | TGTGCCAGCAGCTTTCTAGCGGGAGATGGGGAGACCCAGTACTTC
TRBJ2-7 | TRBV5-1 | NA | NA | CASSLDSTGFQGGRGYEQYF | TGCGCCAGCAGCTTGGATTCGACGGGCTTCCAGGGGGGACGTGGCTACGAGCAGTACTTC
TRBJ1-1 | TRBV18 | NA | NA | CASSRGRVEEYTEAFF | TGTGCCAGCTCACGCGGGCGGGTAGAGGAGTACACTGAAGCTTTCTTT
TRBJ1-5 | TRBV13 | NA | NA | CASSLGQGNQPQHF | TGTGCCAGCAGCTTAGGGCAGGGCAATCAGCCCCAGCATTTT
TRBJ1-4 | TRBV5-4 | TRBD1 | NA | CASSLGLGTGTEKLFF | TGTGCCAGCAGCTTGGGTCTCGGGACAGGGACAGAAAAACTGTTTTTT
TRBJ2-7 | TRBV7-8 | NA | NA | CASSRGRGKGEAYEQYF | TGTGCCAGCAGCCGGGGTAGGGGAAAGGGGGAAGCCTACGAGCAGTACTTC
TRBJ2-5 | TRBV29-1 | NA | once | CSVAGPGQSQETQYF | TGCAGCGTTGCTGGCCCGGGACAAAGCCAAGAGACCCAGTACTTC
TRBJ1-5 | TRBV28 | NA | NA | CASSLFRQTSNQPQHF | TGTGCCAGCAGTTTGTTCAGACAGACTAGCAATCAGCCCCAGCATTTT
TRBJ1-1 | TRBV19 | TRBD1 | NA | CASIPDRLLCQYEIEEAFF | TGTGCCAGTATCCCGGACAGGTTATTGTGCCAGTATGAAATCGAGGAAGCTTTCTTT
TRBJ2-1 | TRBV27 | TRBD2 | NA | CASSLSGVLAGSYNEQFF | TGTGCCAGCAGTTTATCCGGGGTACTAGCGGGCTCCTACAATGAGCAGTTCTTC
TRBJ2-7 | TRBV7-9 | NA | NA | CSSSPGLGHEQYF | TGTTCCAGCAGCCCGGGTCTCGGCCACGAGCAGTACTTC
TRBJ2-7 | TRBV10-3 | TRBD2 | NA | CAIRGLAGGPLYEQYF | TGTGCCATCAGGGGACTAGCGGGAGGGCCTTTATACGAGCAGTACTTC